Presented here are 11 T cell receptor beta chains from one specimen sequenced in a study of blood T cell repertoires in COVID-19. Produced via immunoSEQ multiplex PCR; TCRdb's table is partial and in-frame only. The sample holds some 290,000 clones, 90% to 95% seen once. Sequenced material: PBMCs or T cells enriched from blood (not recorded which). Every receptor here comes from a young woman who had been exposed to COVID-19.

The rearrangement joins TRBV19 to TRBJ2-7; D perhaps matches TRBD2 (5 bases). Germline V gene sequence: CDR1 LNHDA, CDR2 SQIVND (reference sequence). The CDR3 extends over 15 amino acids. V was pared by 3 bases and J by 2 bases, with 14 bases between. In DNA form, the CDR3 reads TGTGCCAGTAGTATCCCCGGGATGAGGACCTACGAGCAGTACTTC. Translated: CASSIPGMRTYEQYF.

The table lists this clone with a count of one. J is TRBJ2-4 and V is TRBV7-3, with TRBD2 identical over 7 bases. Germline V gene data show CDR1 as SGHTA and CDR2 as FQGTGA. The CDR3 sequence is 15 residues long. V dropped 0 bases and J dropped 8; count of bases not matched to a gene: 7. CDR3 DNA: TGTGCCAGCAGCTTAACTGGGCAGGGAGGGGACATTCAGTACTTC. Its protein product is CASSLTGQGGDIQYF.

This clone was observed a few times. J is TRBJ1-4 and V is TRBV27, with unresolved D. The V gene lost 3 bases and the J gene lost 4 bases, with 6 bases spanning the gap. The CDR3 loop spans 13 amino acids. Germline-derived CDR1 and CDR2 are MNHEY and SMNVEV (reference sequence). The CDR3 DNA reads TGTGCCAGCAGTTTGGTACTTAATGAAAAACTGTTTTTT. This sequence encodes CASSLVLNEKLFF.

The chain uses TRBV11-1 and TRBJ1-2; a weak D match, TRBD1 (6 bases). In germline, CDR1 is SGHAT, CDR2 FQDESV (reference sequence). CDR3 size: 15 residues. V gave up 5 bases and J gave up 2 bases, with 15 bases separating them. For the CDR3, the DNA is TGTGCCAGCAGCCCGGGTTGGGGGCCGAACTATGGCTACACCTTC. Protein sequence: CASSPGWGPNYGYTF.

This chain links TRBV2 with TRBJ1-1, with no clear D. The V gene's germline CDR1 is SNHLY and CDR2 FYNNEI. The CDR3 is 14 residues long. The V end was cut by 6 bases, the J end by 3 bases, with 14 bases between. The CDR3 nucleotides read TGTGCCAGCAGCGAGGACGGGAGGTACACTGAAGCTTTCTTT. This codes for CASSEDGRYTEAFF.

The chain links TRBV12-3 or TRBV12-4 to TRBJ1-2; no clear D. The germline V and J ends were trimmed by 3 bases and 8 bases, with 10 bases remaining between them. This CDR3 has 12 amino acids. CDR3 loop: CASSFRVTGYTF. The CDR3 nucleotides are TGTGCCAGCAGTTTTCGGGTTACAGGCTACACCTTC.

CDR3 nucleotide sequence: TGTGCCAGCAGGGTGGAACAGGGCTATGGCTACACCTTC. This codes for CASRVEQGYGYTF. The chain employs TRBV2 and TRBJ1-2; D possibly corresponds to TRBD1 (6 bases). Germline V gene lookup returns CDR1 SNHLY and CDR2 FYNNEI. V dropped 6 bases and J dropped 4 bases, with 12 bases sitting between them. CDR3 length equals 13 residues.

A remark on this clone: Other DNA sequences in this sample translate to the same CDR3. CDR3 loop: CASSLAGGFYNEQFF. In DNA form, the CDR3 reads TGTGCCAGCAGCTTAGCAGGGGGTTTCTACAATGAGCAGTTCTTC. J is TRBJ2-1 and V is TRBV7-2; D perhaps matches TRBD1 (6 bases). The germline V and J ends were trimmed by 0 bases and 3 bases, with 9 bases remaining between them. This CDR3 region has 15 residues. The germline gives CDR1 SGHTA, CDR2 FQGNSA.

This chain uses TRBV18 with TRBJ1-2; 9 nucleotides line up with TRBD1. This CDR3 is 16 amino acids long. CDR1 is KGHSH and CDR2 is LQKENI in the germline V gene. V shed 3 bases and J 8 bases; nucleotides not matched to a gene: 13. CDR3 coding DNA: TGTGCCAGCTCACCCGAACAGGGGGCAGAGGGGGACGGCTACACCTTC. The encoded protein is CASSPEQGAEGDGYTF.

Notes on this clone: Other DNA sequences in the same sample also yield this CDR3. This chain links TRBV6-5 with TRBJ1-2; D might be TRBD1 (6 bases). Germline V CDR1 and CDR2: MNHEY, SVGAGI. Trimming removed 6 bases from V and 4 bases from J, with 9 bases in between. The CDR3 has 12 amino acids. The CDR3 loop reads CASSLQGYGYTF. The CDR3 DNA follows: TGTGCCAGCAGCCTACAGGGCTATGGCTACACCTTC.

This chain connects TRBV20-1 to TRBJ2-5; D is possibly TRBD1 (5 bases). The germline V gene has CDR1 DFQATT and CDR2 SNEGSKA (reference sequence). The CDR3 contains 13 residues. Trimming left V 3 bases short and J 7 bases short, with 15 bases between. In nucleotides, the CDR3 is TGCAGTGCTAGTCCCGCCCCTCAGGGGACCCAGTACTTC. Its translation: CSASPAPQGTQYF.